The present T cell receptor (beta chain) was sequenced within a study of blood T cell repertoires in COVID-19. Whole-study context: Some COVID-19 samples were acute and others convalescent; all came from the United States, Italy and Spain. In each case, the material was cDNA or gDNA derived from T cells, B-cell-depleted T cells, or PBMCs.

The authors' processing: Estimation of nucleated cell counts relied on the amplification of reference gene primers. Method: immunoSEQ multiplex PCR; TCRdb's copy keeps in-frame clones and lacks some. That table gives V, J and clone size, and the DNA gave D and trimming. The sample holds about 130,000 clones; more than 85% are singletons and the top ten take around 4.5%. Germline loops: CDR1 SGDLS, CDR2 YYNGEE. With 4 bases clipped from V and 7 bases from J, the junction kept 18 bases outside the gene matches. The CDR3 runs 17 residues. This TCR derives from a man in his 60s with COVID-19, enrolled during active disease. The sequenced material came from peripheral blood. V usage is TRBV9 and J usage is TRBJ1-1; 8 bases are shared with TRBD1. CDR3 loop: CASSLTWTGFSFGEAFF. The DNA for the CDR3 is TGTGCCAGCAGCCTCACCTGGACAGGGTTTAGTTTTGGTGAAGCTTTCTTT.